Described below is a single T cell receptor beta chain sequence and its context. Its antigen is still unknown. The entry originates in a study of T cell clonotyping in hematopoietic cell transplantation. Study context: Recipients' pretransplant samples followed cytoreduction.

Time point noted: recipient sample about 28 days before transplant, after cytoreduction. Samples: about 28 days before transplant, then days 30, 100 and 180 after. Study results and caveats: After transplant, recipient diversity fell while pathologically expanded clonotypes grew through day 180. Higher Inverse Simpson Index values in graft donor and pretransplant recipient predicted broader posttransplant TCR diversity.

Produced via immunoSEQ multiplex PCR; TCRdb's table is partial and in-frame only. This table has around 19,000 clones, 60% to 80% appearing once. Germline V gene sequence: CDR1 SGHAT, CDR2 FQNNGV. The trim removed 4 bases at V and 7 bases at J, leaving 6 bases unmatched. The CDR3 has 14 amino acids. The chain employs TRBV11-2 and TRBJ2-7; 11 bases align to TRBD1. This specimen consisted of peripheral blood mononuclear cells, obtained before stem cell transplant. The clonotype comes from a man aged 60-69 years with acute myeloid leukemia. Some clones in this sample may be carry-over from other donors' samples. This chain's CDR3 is CASSSPGQGGEQYF. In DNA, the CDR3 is TGTGCCAGCAGCTCTCCGGGACAGGGGGGAGAGCAGTACTTC.